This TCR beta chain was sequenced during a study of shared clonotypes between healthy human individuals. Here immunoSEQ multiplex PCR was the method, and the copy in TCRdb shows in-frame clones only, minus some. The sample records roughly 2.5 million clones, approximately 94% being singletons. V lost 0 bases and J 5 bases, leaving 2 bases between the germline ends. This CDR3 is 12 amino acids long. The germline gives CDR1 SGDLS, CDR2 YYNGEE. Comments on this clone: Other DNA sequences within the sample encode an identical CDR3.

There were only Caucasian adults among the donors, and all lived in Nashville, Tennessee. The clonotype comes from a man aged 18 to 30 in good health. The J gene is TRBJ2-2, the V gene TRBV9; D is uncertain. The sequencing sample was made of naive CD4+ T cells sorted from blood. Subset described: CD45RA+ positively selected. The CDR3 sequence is CASSVATGELFF. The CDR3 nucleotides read TGTGCCAGCAGCGTAGCTACCGGGGAGCTGTTTTTT.